This T cell receptor beta chain was sequenced in a study of long-term antiretroviral therapy in people with HIV (dated by TCRdb to the early 2020s). Background for the entire study: The earliest samples were collected about a decade before the 2015 WHO recommendation for immediate ART, when ART was typically delayed until CD4 counts fell. No cross-contamination during QIAcube processing turned up in test extractions that ran a monoclonal T-cell line alongside 33 polyclonal samples. Among the 30 or so participants with HIV, around 10 were female. The cohort contributed about 200 cryopreserved PBMC samples from 30 adults with confirmed HIV infection, collected serially over a mean of about 6 years (range 1-12). A retrospective serial study tested whether ART initiation and durable HIV suppression were associated with changes in peripheral blood TRB repertoire composition and diversity. Broader findings and caveats from the paper: Because cell numbers in pre-ART samples were limited, unsorted PBMC were profiled instead of sorted CD4+ and CD8+ T cells. At every time point, the repertoire was dominated by expanded TRB clones first identified before ART initiation, although this dominance fluctuated and, in many PLHIV, declined after ART. The samples span the years 2004 to 2017, and the ART regimens used may be less effective than current regimens. Inferences about post-ART repertoire changes are limited because no data were available on ART adherence, viral resistance or therapy changes. Compared with controls, HIV repertoires had narrower CDR3 length ranges, and the network structure pointed to an antigen-experienced repertoire that shifted only slightly toward naive after ART. Because PBMC availability was limited, only the TCR beta chain was sequenced, with no alpha chain pairing. ART initiation was associated with a significant increase in TRB diversity, but diversity stayed significantly below transplant donor controls even after long-term ART.

Of note for this clone: The target of this receptor is not known. There are no base qualities to consult, and no much larger clone falls within one base.

To be included, a participant needed at least one PBMC sample from before ART initiation plus at least two post-ART samples. All participants with HIV were treated in the United States of America. Before DNA extraction, cryopreserved samples of about 0.9-11 million PBMC were thawed and then washed. At the time of the earliest PBMC sample, participants with HIV were aged between about 23 and 54 years. PBMC samples were contributed by each participant from 1-4 timepoints before ART initiation and 2-8 timepoints after ART initiation, with a median of 7 samples. For every participant, serial HIV viral load, CD4+ T-cell count, ART history and demographic data were obtained. Genomic DNA was extracted from unsorted PBMC with a Qiagen kit on a QIAcube, with processing performed in batches of 12 samples. CDR1 and CDR2 are read off the germline V gene as SGHRS and YFSETQ. Counted from cysteine to phenylalanine, this CDR3 has 16 amino acids. The only DNA kept is the CDR3, 48 bases in frame from the first base. V sheds 4 bases and J sheds 0 bases, leaving 17 bases between their ends.

Sequencing of the TRB variable region was done with the immunoSEQ hsTCRB v3.0 assay at survey level resolution. The targeted TRB sequencing depth was about 40,000-50,000 T-cell genomes per sample. TRB libraries were pooled and sequenced on an Illumina MiSeq using a v3 150-cycle kit. In the paper's pipeline: Repertoire analysis was performed in R inside a reproducible Nextflow workflow that covered QC, data transformation and analysis. Custom analyses were implemented in LymphoSeq2, an R package for AIRR-Seq data exploration. After excluding several samples that yielded fewer than 5000 total TRB sequences, fewer than 200 HIV repertoires remained for analysis. Among the 188 retained HIV repertoires, 55 to 65 were collected before ART initiation and roughly 130 were collected after ART initiation. Each repertoire was downsampled to 5000 TRB nucleotide sequences, and summary statistics were averaged across 100 downsampling iterations. The analysis kept only TRB sequences whose CDR3 regions were at least seven amino acids long. Diversity was assessed using a clonality score derived from Shannon entropy and using the Gini coefficient. In the repertoire networks, any two of the top 5000 CDR3 amino acid sequences were linked whenever the two sequences differed by an edit distance of one. Antigen specificity groups and MHC restriction were predicted for TRB CDR3 amino acid sequences with GLIPH2. To flag known associations with CMV, EBV, HIV or tissue antigens, CDR3 amino acid sequences were compared against VDJdb and McPAS-TCR. Pre-ART, post-ART and control groups were compared with Wilcoxon signed-rank tests and Holm-Bonferroni correction. This immuneACCESS table, as held by TCRdb, lists in-frame sequences with V and J called but not all clones. Of the missing ones, under half trace to an unresolved V gene in checked studies; the others have no known cause. That table is the source of V, J and clone size, and D and trimming were worked out from the DNA. This sample lists approximately 28,000 clones; 85% to 90% were detected once. The ten largest clones capture approximately 9.2% of the sample.

Here the chain combines TRBV5-1 and TRBJ2-7; no D gene can be assigned with confidence. The sequence came from a man aged 35-49 years with HIV. The sequenced sample was unsorted PBMCs, obtained approximately 4.8 years after starting antiretroviral therapy. This receptor carries the CDR3 CASSLSLSSSSYEQYF. The DNA is TGCGCCAGCAGCCTCTCCTTGAGCTCTTCCTCCTACGAGCAGTACTTC.